This paragraph reports one TCR beta chain. Its specific antigen is unknown. Per-base qualities were not stored, and no clone one base away is much larger. The data were taken from a study of OX40 agonist ivuxolimab in advanced cancers. Regarding the complete study: Ivuxolimab was an agonistic, fully human IgG2 monoclonal antibody directed against OX40 (CD134), a costimulatory receptor. Peripheral TCRbeta sequencing was intended to test whether TCR sequence diversity was altered and clonal T-cell expansion was caused by ivuxolimab. Three dose-escalation patients achieved partial responses, one with hepatocellular carcinoma and two with cutaneous melanoma. In the dose-escalation cohort, around four fifths of patients were male, and the mean age was approximately 60 years, with a range of roughly 20 to 80. Intravenous ivuxolimab was administered to patients every 2 weeks at six dose levels: 0.01, 0.1, 0.3, 1.5, 3 and 10 mg/kg. Patients were allowed to have had prior anti-PD-1, anti-PD-L1 or anti-CTLA-4 therapy, and approximately 40% of the dose-escalation patients had previously received checkpoint inhibitors. Of the roughly 54 dose-escalation patients, hepatocellular carcinoma was present in about 20, melanoma in approximately 15, renal cell carcinoma in 9 and head and neck cancer in 9. The paper describes the monotherapy dose-escalation part (N of about 54 patients) of the phase I trial of ivuxolimab. The paper's findings and limits, for the study overall: Which antigens the clonally expanded peripheral T cells were specific for was not determined. After ivuxolimab, more expanded clones were found on average in CD8+ T cells than in CD4+ T cells. Clonal expansion of both CD4+ and CD8+ blood T cells was observed from baseline to week 6 at doses 0.1 to 3.0 mg/kg. In the 0.1-3.0 mg/kg groups, partial responders had among the lowest normalized peripheral clonal expansion, particularly in CD8+ T cells. Low levels of normalized T-cell clonal expansion were also seen in some patients who did not respond.

For sequencing of the TCRbeta CDR3 region, genomic DNA was extracted from the sorted cells. The immunoSEQ Assay was used to sequence the TCRbeta CDR3 regions. TCRdb carries this immuneACCESS record with in-frame sequences only. Its versions omit some clonotypes, under half of them owing to an unresolved V gene in the studies checked, with the rest unexplained. Counted in this sample were fewer than 35,000 clones; roughly 79% of them appeared once. The ten largest clonotypes hold roughly a fifth of the sample. The trial excluded patients who had a history of autoimmune disease or who were on systemic immunosuppression. Peripheral blood for TCR sequencing was collected from all dose cohorts at baseline, on cycle 4 day 1, and on cycle 7 day 1. The samples were taken from a phase I, first-in-human, multicenter, open-label dose-escalation trial of ivuxolimab. Adults with locally advanced or metastatic melanoma, renal cell, hepatocellular, or head and neck squamous cell carcinoma were enrolled in the trial. Before TCR sequencing, CD4+ T cells and CD8+ T cells were sorted from peripheral blood as separate populations.

The CDR3 spans 16 residues, from the cysteine through the phenylalanine. CDR3 DNA is the only sequence kept; it has 48 bases, read in frame from the first base. CDR1 and CDR2, looked up from the germline V gene, are LGHNA and YNFKEQ. Germline trimming: 1 base from V, 1 base from J; junction bases outside gene matches: 2. Recombination joined TRBV4-2 with TRBJ2-2; 8 junctional bases match TRBD1. The sequences come from CD4+ or CD8+ T cells sorted from blood, collected in a trial of the OX40 agonist ivuxolimab. The sequence was collected from an adult with an advanced solid tumor such as melanoma, head and neck, liver or kidney cancer. CDR3 loop: CASSQAGTGNTGELFF. The base sequence is TGTGCCAGCAGCCAAGCTGGGACAGGGAACACCGGGGAGCTGTTTTTT.